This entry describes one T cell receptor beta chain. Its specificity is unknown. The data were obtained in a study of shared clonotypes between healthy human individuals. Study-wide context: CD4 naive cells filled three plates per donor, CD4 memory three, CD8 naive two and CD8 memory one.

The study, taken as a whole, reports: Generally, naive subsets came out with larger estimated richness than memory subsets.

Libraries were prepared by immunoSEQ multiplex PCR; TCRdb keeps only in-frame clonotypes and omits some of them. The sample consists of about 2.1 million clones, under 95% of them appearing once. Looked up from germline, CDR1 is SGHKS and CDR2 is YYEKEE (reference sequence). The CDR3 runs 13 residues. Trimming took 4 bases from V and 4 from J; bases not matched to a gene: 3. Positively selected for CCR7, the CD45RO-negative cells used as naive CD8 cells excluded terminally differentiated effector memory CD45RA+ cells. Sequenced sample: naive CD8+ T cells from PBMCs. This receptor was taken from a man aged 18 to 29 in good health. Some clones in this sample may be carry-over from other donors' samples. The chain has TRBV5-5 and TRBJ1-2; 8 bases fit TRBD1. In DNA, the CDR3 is TGTGCCAGCAGCCCGGGACAGGTCTATGGCTACACCTTC. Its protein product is CASSPGQVYGYTF.